Listed below are T cell receptor beta chains from one sample, sequenced in a study of identical twins. TCRdb passed the 5' RACE reads through MiXCR, listing each CDR3 protein once. The top ten clones hold approximately 7.5% of a sample with 300,000 to 400,000 distinct CDR3 sequences, roughly an eighth of them seen once. This sample also appeared in a second study, on yellow fever vaccine responses in identical twins.

Sequencing used CD8+ T cells sorted from blood. All receptors derive from a woman aged 18-29 years in good health. CDR3s include the opening cysteine and the closing phenylalanine or tryptophan. The order of the fields is J gene, D gene, clone size, V gene, CDR3 DNA, CDR3 protein. D genes are given only for firm matches. The size of a clone is reported for some rows only, either as once, few or many, or as a class for expanded clones.

>TRBJ2-1|.|many|TRBV5-1
TGCGCCAGCACCCTGGGTCGGGGAAGCTCCTACAATGAGCAGTTCTTC
CASTLGRGSSYNEQFF
>TRBJ2-3|TRBD2|few|TRBV11-1
TGTGCCAGCAGCACCCCTAGCGGGCGAGCTTCTAGCACAGATACGCAGTATTTT
CASSTPSGRASSTDTQYF
>TRBJ1-1|TRBD1|.|TRBV12-3/TRBV12-4
TGTGCCAGCAGAACAAAGGGACAGGCGAGGGGGAACACTGAAGCTTTCTTT
CASRTKGQARGNTEAFF
>TRBJ2-1|TRBD2|many|TRBV29-1
TGCAGCGGCACCGGGACTAGCGACCTCAATGAGCAGTTCTTC
CSGTGTSDLNEQFF
>TRBJ2-3|.|.|TRBV20-1
TGCAGTGCTAGAGATTATACGGGGGTGGTGAATACGCAGTATTTT
CSARDYTGVVNTQYF
>TRBJ2-3|.|.|TRBV6-1
TGTGCCAGCAGTCCTCAGGAGGGGCGACCCCACACAGATACGCAGTATTTT
CASSPQEGRPHTDTQYF
>TRBJ2-7|TRBD2|.|TRBV20-1
TGCAGTGCTAGAGATTATTTTGGACTAGCGGGAGTTTCCTACGAGCAGTACTTC
CSARDYFGLAGVSYEQYF
>TRBJ2-1|.|many|TRBV6-4
TGTGCCAGCAGTGACTCGACCCGGGGAGACTCGGGCGAGCAGTTCTTC
CASSDSTRGDSGEQFF
>TRBJ1-2|TRBD1|.|TRBV7-9
TGTGCCAGCAGCTCAGGGACAGGAGATTCATCAGGCTATGGCTACACCTTC
CASSSGTGDSSGYGYTF
>TRBJ2-2|.|.|TRBV27
TGTGCCAGCAGTTTACAGGATCTAGCCTTCACCGGGGAGCTGTTTTTT
CASSLQDLAFTGELFF
>TRBJ1-5|.|.|TRBV12-3/TRBV12-4
TGTGCCACCTCCCGGGGTGGACAGCCCCAGCATTTT
CATSRGGQPQHF
>TRBJ2-2|.|few|TRBV24-1
TGTGCCACCGCTGTTCCGGGCGGGGAGCTGTTTTTT
CATAVPGGELFF
>TRBJ1-1|.|.|TRBV27
TGTGCCAGCAGTCTGGGACCTACCGACGCTTTCTTT
CASSLGPTDAFF
>TRBJ2-1|.|.|TRBV24-1
TGTGCCACCAGTGAATCTACAGGGAGTGAGCAGTTCTTC
CATSESTGSEQFF
>TRBJ2-5|.|many|TRBV4-2
TGTGCCAGCAGCCAAGAGCCAGGGGAGACCCAGTACTTC
CASSQEPGETQYF
>TRBJ2-1|.|many|TRBV5-1
TGCGCCAGCAGCTTCCTGGGTGAGCAGTTCTTC
CASSFLGEQFF
>TRBJ2-3|.|many|TRBV20-1
TGCAGTGTTCCACGCCTTTTCGACGGCTACACAGATACGCAGTATTTT
CSVPRLFDGYTDTQYF
>TRBJ1-1|.|few|TRBV5-1
TGCGCCAGCAGCTTGGCCCCGGGTATTACTATTGGGGCTTTCTTT
CASSLAPGITIGAFF
>TRBJ2-1|.|few|TRBV7-8
TGTGCCAGCAGCCGCGACAGGCGCTCCTACAATGAGCAGTTCTTC
CASSRDRRSYNEQFF
>TRBJ2-1|.|.|TRBV6-1
TGTGCCATCCCGTTTCCCAACTCCTACAATGAGCAGTTCTTC
CAIPFPNSYNEQFF
>TRBJ2-1|.|few|TRBV7-9
TGTGCCAGCAGCCTGCCTGGGCCGTACAATGAGCAGTTCTTC
CASSLPGPYNEQFF
>TRBJ1-2|.|.|TRBV6-5
TGTGCCAGCAGTTACACGGCAGCCGATGGCTACACCTTC
CASSYTAADGYTF
>TRBJ2-2|.|many|TRBV5-6
TGTGCCAGCAGCTTCGGAAACACCGGGGAGCTGTTTTTT
CASSFGNTGELFF
>TRBJ1-4|TRBD1|.|TRBV7-8
TGTGCCACCCGGACAGGGGGAGGTTCTAATGAAAAACTGTTTTTT
CATRTGGGSNEKLFF
>TRBJ2-3|.|.|TRBV5-1
TGCGCCAGCAGCAGCACCGTCTTAGGGGGCACAGATACGCAGTATTTT
CASSSTVLGGTDTQYF
>TRBJ2-2|TRBD2|few|TRBV9
TGTGCCAGCAGCGTAGAAGGTGGGACTAGCGGGAGTCGGGCCGGGGAGCTGTTTTTT
CASSVEGGTSGSRAGELFF
>TRBJ2-1|.|many|TRBV2
TGTGCCAGCAGTAGTAGCTCCGTCAATGAGCAGTTCTTC
CASSSSSVNEQFF
>TRBJ2-1|.|.|TRBV4-1
TGCGCCAGCAGCCAAGATAGCAGGGCTGGGTGGGAGCAGTTCTTC
CASSQDSRAGWEQFF
>TRBJ2-5|TRBD2|.|TRBV7-8
TGTGCCAGCAGCTCCTTGACTAGCGGCGAGACCCAGTACTTC
CASSSLTSGETQYF
>TRBJ2-2|TRBD1|.|TRBV29-1
TGCAGCGCCGACAGGGGGCGAGGGGAGCTGTTTTTT
CSADRGRGELFF
>TRBJ2-1|.|once|TRBV6-4
TGTGCCAGCACCAAAGGGGGGTTTTGGGATGAGCAGTTCTTC
CASTKGGFWDEQFF
>TRBJ2-1|.|many|TRBV9
TGTGCCAGCAGCCCTCCCGGGCAAGGCTCCTACAATGAGCAGTTCTTC
CASSPPGQGSYNEQFF
>TRBJ2-7|TRBD2|.|TRBV5-1
TGCGCCAGCAGCTTGACCCTAGCGGGAGTCTACGAGCAGTACTTC
CASSLTLAGVYEQYF
>TRBJ1-2|.|few|TRBV28
TGTGCCAGCAGTTCTCATTATGAGGGTGGCTATGGCTACACCTTC
CASSSHYEGGYGYTF
>TRBJ2-5|TRBD1|few|TRBV15
TGTGCCACCACCCCGGACAGGTCGAGGGTACAAGAGACCCAGTACTTC
CATTPDRSRVQETQYF
>TRBJ2-3|.|few|TRBV7-9
TGTGCCAGCAGCTCAAACAGGCAACGGAGCACAGATACGCAGTATTTT
CASSSNRQRSTDTQYF
>TRBJ1-3|.|few|TRBV9
TGTGCCAGCAGCGGCCGAGGGGGGACGACGCGAAACACCATATATTTT
CASSGRGGTTRNTIYF
>TRBJ1-6|TRBD1|.|TRBV5-8
TGTGCCAGCAGCTGGGACAGGTCGACTAATTCACCCCTCCACTTT
CASSWDRSTNSPLHF